This TCR beta chain was sequenced in a study of graft-versus-host responses after intestinal transplantation. The overall study: Recipients uniformly received anti-thymocyte globulin induction, followed by tacrolimus and steroids for roughly 3 years. Study-level points and caveats: After transplant, early declines in HvG clones were associated with peak levels of circulating GvH clones.

A remark on this clone: Its antigen is undetermined.

The CDR3 loop spans 15 amino acids. V was cut by 1 base and J by 4 bases, with 13 bases left in between. Germline assignment: CDR1 SGHAT and CDR2 FQNNGV. Produced via immunoSEQ multiplex PCR; TCRdb's table is partial and in-frame only. The repertoire holds tens of thousands of clones, with around 90% as singletons. This chain links TRBV11-2 with TRBJ1-2; D is undetermined. The sample was unstimulated CD4+ T cells sorted from spleen or lymph node cells, taken before intestinal transplant. The sequence came from a human donor who received an intestinal transplant. CDR3 in DNA: TGTGCCAGCAGCTTAGGAGCGACTATCCTCTATGGCTACACCTTC. It yields the protein CASSLGATILYGYTF.